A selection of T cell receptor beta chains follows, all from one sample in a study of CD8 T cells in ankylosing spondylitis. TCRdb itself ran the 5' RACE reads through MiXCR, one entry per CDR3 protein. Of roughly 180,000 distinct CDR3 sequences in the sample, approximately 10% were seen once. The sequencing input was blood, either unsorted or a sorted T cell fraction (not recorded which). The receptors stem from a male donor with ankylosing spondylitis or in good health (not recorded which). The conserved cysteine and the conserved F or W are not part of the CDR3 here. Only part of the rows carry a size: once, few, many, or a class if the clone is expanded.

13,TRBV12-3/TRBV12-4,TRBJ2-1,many,ASRASRSSYNEQF
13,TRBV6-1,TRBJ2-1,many,ASSESRGAYNEQF
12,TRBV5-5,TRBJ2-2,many,ASTELDSTGELF
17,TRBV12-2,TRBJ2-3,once,ASLLPEGEFKSSTDTQY
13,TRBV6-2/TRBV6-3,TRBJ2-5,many,ASSYWDETEETQY
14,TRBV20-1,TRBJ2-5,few,SARNQHDRHQETQY
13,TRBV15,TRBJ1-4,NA,ATSRDDRRSKKLF
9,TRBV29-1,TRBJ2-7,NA,SVEETGEQY
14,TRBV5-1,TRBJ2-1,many,ASSSRRVSSYNEQF
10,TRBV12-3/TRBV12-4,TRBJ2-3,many,ASSPMVDTQY
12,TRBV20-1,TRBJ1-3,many,SASRMGSGNTIY
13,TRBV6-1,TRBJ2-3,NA,ATLYSGTYRDTQY
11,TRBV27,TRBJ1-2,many,ASSPTGTYGYT
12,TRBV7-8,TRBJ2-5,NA,ASSKGTSGKTQY
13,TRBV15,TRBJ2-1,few,ATSRDKHWGNEQF
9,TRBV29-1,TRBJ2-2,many,SVGDSGELF
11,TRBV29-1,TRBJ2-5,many,SVEVNWQETQY
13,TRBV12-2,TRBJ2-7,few,ASPPLGNGTYEQY
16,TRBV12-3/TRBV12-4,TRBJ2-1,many,ASSFGRGALGAYNEQF
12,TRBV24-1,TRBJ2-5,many,ATSDPTGGETQY
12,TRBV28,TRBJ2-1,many,ASVAGGIYNEQF
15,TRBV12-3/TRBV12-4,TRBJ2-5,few,ASSYGTGQGFRETQY
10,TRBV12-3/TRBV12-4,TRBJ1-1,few,ASSSGGSEAF